Presented here are 32 T cell receptor beta chains from one specimen sequenced in a study of blood T cells in healthy people across ages. With a J-beta primer mix and a sample-barcoded 5' primer, a second PCR ran roughly 6 to 11 cycles. Via MiXCR, TCRdb re-called the 5' RACE reads, giving one row per CDR3 protein. The table lists some 320,000 distinct CDR3 sequences, roughly 29% of them singletons, with roughly 30% in the top ten. Sequenced: blood. The receptors originated from an older woman in good health.

The genes are TRBV28 and TRBJ1-1, with TRBD1 identical over 8 bases. Germline CDR1 and CDR2: MDHEN and SYDVKM. V trimming: 7 bases; J trimming: 10 bases; junction bases outside the gene matches: 17. The CDR3 extends over 15 amino acids. CDR3 protein: CASTAPGQGSRAAFF. For the CDR3, the DNA is TGTGCCAGCACCGCGCCCGGACAGGGTTCCCGCGCAGCTTTCTTT.

This clonotype showed up many times. The V gene is TRBV18, the J gene TRBJ1-4; D gene unclear. From germline, CDR1 is KGHSH and CDR2 LQKENI. V dropped 4 bases and J dropped 3 bases, with 12 bases sitting between them. The CDR3 covers 15 residues. For the CDR3, the DNA is TGTGCCAGCTCACGACGACAAGACGCTAATGAAAAACTGTTTTTT. Encoded protein: CASSRRQDANEKLFF. The variable domain in full, completed from reference TRBV18 and TRBJ1-4, reads NAGVMQNPRHLVRRRGQEARLRCSPMKGHSHVYWYRQLPEEGLKFMVYLQKENIIDESGMPKERFSAEFPKEGPSILRIQQVVRGDSAAYFCASSRRQDANEKLFFGSGTQLSVL.

The V call is TRBV7-3, the J call TRBJ2-2, with 8 bases fitting TRBD1. V gave up 7 bases and J gave up 1 base; unmatched junction bases: 5. CDR3 length: 15 amino acids. Per germline, CDR1 SGHTA and CDR2 FQGTGA. The CDR3 loop reads CASKRGTGNTGELFF. For the CDR3, the DNA is TGTGCCAGCAAGCGTGGGACAGGGAACACCGGGGAGCTGTTTTTT.

J is TRBJ2-1 and V is TRBV29-1, with 11 bases fitting TRBD2. The CDR3 runs 16 residues. Germline CDR1 reads SQVTM; CDR2 reads ANQGSEA. Trimming took 6 bases from V and 7 from J; bases not matched to a gene: 14. This CDR3 is CSVGKVAGGPGNEQFF. In DNA form, the CDR3 reads TGCAGCGTCGGAAAAGTAGCGGGAGGGCCTGGTAATGAGCAGTTCTTC.

This clonotype has more than one count but fewer than ten. V usage is TRBV5-6 and J usage is TRBJ2-3, with D maybe TRBD2 (5 bases). The germline gives CDR1 SGHDT, CDR2 YYEEEE. This CDR3 comprises 14 residues. V was pared by 3 bases and J by 0 bases, with 8 bases between. CDR3 protein: CASSSDWSTDTQYF. DNA for the CDR3: TGTGCCAGCAGCTCGGACTGGAGCACAGATACGCAGTATTTT.

The chain uses TRBV12-3 or TRBV12-4 and TRBJ1-1; D remains unclear. Between the trimmed V and J ends, which lost 9 bases and 1 base, there was a span of 15 bases. The length of the CDR3 is 14 residues. CDR3 sequence reads: CASQSGQSNTEAFF. The CDR3, as DNA: TGTGCCAGTCAGAGCGGTCAGTCGAACACTGAAGCTTTCTTT.

This clonotype was counted at least ten times. The chain links TRBV12-3 or TRBV12-4 to TRBJ2-1, with 9 bases matching TRBD2. V shed 7 bases and J 5 bases; nucleotides not matched to a gene: 12. The CDR3 extends over 16 amino acids. CDR3 protein: CASTPKGGGRDNEQFF. The DNA of the CDR3 is TGTGCCAGCACCCCCAAGGGGGGCGGGAGGGACAATGAGCAGTTCTTC.

V usage is TRBV3-1 and J usage is TRBJ2-3; TRBD2 might be the D (5 bases). The CDR3 is 15 residues long. V dropped 0 bases and J dropped 0 bases, with 7 bases sitting between them. CDR1 LGHDT and CDR2 YNNKEL come from the germline V gene (reference sequence). The CDR3 DNA reads as TGTGCCAGCAGCCAAGAGCGGGCAAGCACAGATACGCAGTATTTT. Residues: CASSQERASTDTQYF.

The rearrangement links TRBV28 to TRBJ1-5; no clear D gene. Germline CDR1 reads MDHEN; CDR2 reads SYDVKM. This CDR3 has 15 amino acids. The V gene lost 3 bases and the J gene lost 2 bases, with 11 bases spanning the gap. The CDR3 DNA reads as TGTGCCAGCAGTTTCCGTACCTGGGGCAATCAGCCCCAGCATTTT. Its protein product is CASSFRTWGNQPQHF.

V and J are TRBV11-2 and TRBJ2-3, with D possibly being TRBD1 (6 bases). The germline CDR1 and CDR2 sequences are SGHAT and FQNNGV. The ends were cut back, 1 base at V and 1 base at J, with 9 bases in the middle. The CDR3 is 15 residues long. CDR3 nucleotides: TGTGCCAGCAGCTTAGTGGGGGCTGGCACAGATACGCAGTATTTT. Translated: CASSLVGAGTDTQYF.

The rearrangement joins TRBV27 to TRBJ1-4; D might be TRBD1 (5 bases). With 2 bases removed from V and 8 bases from J, the gap between germline ends came to 12 bases. The CDR3 totals 14 residues. Germline-derived CDR1 and CDR2 are MNHEY and SMNVEV (reference sequence). The DNA of the CDR3 is TGTGCCAGCAGTTTAAGGGGCAGGGCGGAAAAACTGTTTTTT. It yields the protein CASSLRGRAEKLFF.

The CDR3 loop reads CASSQGVAGTEQYF. CDR3 sequence (DNA): TGTGCCAGCAGCCAAGGGGTAGCGGGAACCGAGCAGTACTTC. This chain links TRBV3-1 with TRBJ2-7; 8 bases are shared with TRBD2. Unmatched junction bases numbered 5, after V lost 1 base and J lost 6 bases. Germline lookup yields CDR1 LGHDT and CDR2 YNNKEL (reference sequence). The CDR3 has 14 residues.

This clonotype has just a few counts. The J gene is TRBJ2-5, the V gene TRBV29-1; no firm D call. Near its end, the DNA agrees better with TRBJ2-1, so the J call may be wrong. Germline CDR1 reads SQVTM; CDR2 reads ANQGSEA. The CDR3 is 11 residues long. The chain's CDR3 is CISVTGNEQFF. The CDR3 DNA reads TGCATTTCTGTGACGGGCAATGAGCAGTTCTTC.

The genes are TRBV7-2 and TRBJ1-4; tentatively, D is TRBD1 (6 bases). The CDR3 length is 15 residues. CDR1 is SGHTA, CDR2 FQGNSA, per germline. V lost 5 bases and J 7 bases, leaving 17 bases between the germline ends. CDR3 region: CASSPRSQGPEKLFF. The CDR3 DNA reads TGTGCCAGCAGCCCCAGGTCTCAGGGGCCTGAAAAACTGTTTTTT.

The J gene is TRBJ2-2, the V gene TRBV14; a possible D gene is TRBD2 (7 bases). There are 20 residues in the CDR3. Trimming shortened V by 4 bases and J by 0 bases, and 24 bases separated the two germline ends. Germline CDR1 reads SGHDN; CDR2 reads FVKESK. The CDR3, as DNA: TGTGCCAGCAGCCCACGGGGGGAGATATGGGACATTTCGAACACCGGGGAGCTGTTTTTT. The encoded protein is CASSPRGEIWDISNTGELFF. The full variable domain, its missing parts supplied by reference TRBV14 and TRBJ2-2, is EAGVTQFPSHSVIEKGQTVTLRCDPISGHDNLYWYRRVMGKEIKFLLHFVKESKQDESGMPNNRFLAERTGGTYSTLKVQPAELEDSGVYFCASSPRGEIWDISNTGELFFGEGSRLTVL.

This chain joins TRBV2 and TRBJ2-6; D possibly corresponds to TRBD1 (5 bases). The CDR3 sequence is 17 residues long. Deletions cut 5 bases from V and 0 bases from J, with 14 bases between. The germline gives CDR1 SNHLY, CDR2 FYNNEI. CDR3 coding DNA: TGTGCCAGCAGTAAACAGGCTTTCCTCTCTGGGGCCAACGTCCTGACTTTC. Its protein is CASSKQAFLSGANVLTF. Looking up the rest from reference TRBV2 and TRBJ2-6 gives the full variable domain: EPEVTQTPSHQVTQMGQEVILRCVPISNHLYFYWYRQILGQKVEFLVSFYNNEISEKSEIFDDQFSVERPDGSNFTLKIRSTKLEDSAMYFCASSKQAFLSGANVLTFGAGSRLTVL.

The rearrangement links TRBV18 to TRBJ1-2, with a weak D call TRBD1 (5 bases). The V and J ends lost 6 bases and 3 bases respectively, with 14 bases between them. Germline assignment: CDR1 KGHSH and CDR2 LQKENI. CDR3 length: 14 residues. The CDR3: CASSSGLGDYGYTF. CDR3 DNA sequence: TGTGCCAGCTCCTCAGGGCTAGGTGACTATGGCTACACCTTC.

J is TRBJ2-7 and V is TRBV7-2; 9 nucleotides agree with TRBD1. CDR3 length equals 17 residues. Trimming cost V 1 base and J 1 base; bases outside gene matches: 8. Germline CDR1 and CDR2: SGHTA and FQGNSA. The CDR3: CASSLEGGTGLSYEQYF. CDR3 coding DNA: TGTGCCAGCAGCTTAGAGGGGGGGACAGGGTTATCCTACGAGCAGTACTTC. Filled out from reference TRBV7-2 and TRBJ2-7, the complete variable domain reads GAGVSQSPSNKVTEKGKDVELRCDPISGHTALYWYRQSLGQGLEFLIYFQGNSAPDKSGLPSDRFSAERTGGSVSTLTIQRTQQEDSAVYLCASSLEGGTGLSYEQYFGPGTRLTVT.

J is TRBJ1-6 and V is TRBV27, with D possibly TRBD1 on 5 matching bases. Germline V lookup: CDR1 MNHEY, CDR2 SMNVEV (reference sequence). The CDR3 covers 16 residues. Trimming shortened V by 5 bases and J by 6 bases, and 17 bases separated the two germline ends. CDR3 sequence: CASSPILLGPNSPLHF. CDR3 DNA: TGTGCCAGCAGTCCAATCCTCCTGGGGCCTAATTCACCCCTCCACTTT.

The chain carries TRBV28 and TRBJ2-5; 8 nucleotides line up with TRBD2. The end of the DNA fits TRBJ2-1 better, so the J call may be wrong. CDR1 and CDR2 from the germline V gene are MDHEN and SYDVKM. The CDR3 spans 15 residues. For the CDR3, the DNA is TGTGCCAGCAGTTTATCCGGGAGGGCCGTAAATGAGCAGTTCTTC. Translating it yields CASSLSGRAVNEQFF.

A note on this clonotype: This CDR3 is missing its conserved last phenylalanine or tryptophan, likely due to a read error. This rearrangement joins TRBV29-1 to TRBJ2-7; 8 nucleotides line up with TRBD1. Germline V gene data show CDR1 as SQVTM and CDR2 as ANQGSEA. The V segment lost 4 bases and the J segment 6 bases; nucleotides outside the gene matches: 11. The CDR3 is 14 amino acids. The CDR3 protein is CSVVGDRQFAEQYS. For the CDR3, the DNA is TGCAGCGTTGTGGGGGACAGGCAATTCGCCGAGCAGTACTCC.

This clonotype turned up a few times. The chain is built from TRBV29-1 and TRBJ2-1; TRBD1 matches at 8 bases. CDR3 length: 14 amino acids. Per germline, CDR1 SQVTM and CDR2 ANQGSEA. With V trimmed by 7 bases and J by 0 bases, 5 bases remained unmatched. CDR3 sequence: CSGRDRSSYNEQFF. The DNA for the CDR3 is TGCAGCGGCCGGGACAGGAGCTCCTACAATGAGCAGTTCTTC.

The chain employs TRBV4-2 and TRBJ1-5; 9 bases fit TRBD1. The V segment lost 2 bases and the J segment 7 bases; nucleotides outside the gene matches: 6. Germline lookup yields CDR1 LGHNA and CDR2 YNFKEQ. The CDR3 has 15 residues. CDR3 sequence: CASSQSQGAGQPQHF. The CDR3, as DNA: TGTGCCAGCAGCCAATCACAGGGGGCCGGGCAGCCCCAGCATTTT.

This clonotype was found a few times. The CDR3 here is CASSLDRLPGSDTQYF. The CDR3 coding sequence is TGCGCCAGCAGCTTGGACAGACTACCGGGGTCGGATACGCAGTATTTT. This chain connects TRBV5-1 to TRBJ2-3; TRBD2 is a possible D gene (5 bases). Germline lookup yields CDR1 SGHRS and CDR2 YFSETQ. The CDR3 length is 16 residues. Trimming pared 0 bases from V and 6 bases from J, leaving 17 bases between.

As regards this clonotype: The junction departs from the called germline gene at one end, perhaps through a read error. This chain joins TRBV27 and TRBJ2-1, with 10 bases identical to TRBD1. The DNA end favors TRBJ2-7, so the J call may be wrong. This CDR3 has 15 amino acids. Germline V lookup: CDR1 MNHEY, CDR2 SMNVEV (reference sequence). DNA of the CDR3: TGTACCAGCAGCCGACAGGGGGCGCTTTTAGCCGAGCAGTACTTC. Its protein product is CTSSRQGALLAEQYF.

This clonotype has more than one count but fewer than ten. The rearrangement joins TRBV3-1 to TRBJ2-1; 12 positions agree with TRBD2. The CDR3 length is 19 residues. V lost 5 bases and J lost 2; bases outside the gene matches: 13. The V gene's germline CDR1 is LGHDT and CDR2 YNNKEL (reference sequence). The CDR3 reads CASSVTGTSGLRAYNEQFF. DNA for the CDR3: TGTGCCAGCAGCGTAACCGGGACTAGCGGGTTGCGGGCCTACAATGAGCAGTTCTTC.

The V gene is TRBV12-3 or TRBV12-4, the J gene TRBJ2-1; D unresolved. The CDR3 contains 14 residues. V lost 5 bases and J lost 0, with 8 bases in between. The CDR3 region is CASSITRSYNEQFF. The CDR3 coding sequence is TGTGCCAGCAGTATTACCCGCTCCTACAATGAGCAGTTCTTC.

This clonotype was counted only a few times. The genes are TRBV7-9 and TRBJ2-1; TRBD2 is a possible D gene (5 bases). V lost 2 bases, J lost 9 bases, and 8 bases lay in between. In germline, CDR1 is SEHNR, CDR2 FQNEAQ (reference sequence). The CDR3 extends over 12 amino acids. The CDR3 sequence: CASSLPGSEQFF. CDR3 coding DNA: TGTGCCAGCAGCTTACCGGGGAGTGAGCAGTTCTTC. Full variable domain (rest looked up from reference TRBV7-9 and TRBJ2-1): DTGVSQNPRHKITKRGQNVTFRCDPISEHNRLYWYRQTLGQGPEFLTYFQNEAQLEKSRLLSDRFSAERPKGSFSTLEIQRTEQGDSAMYLCASSLPGSEQFFGPGTRLTVL.

The CDR3 reads CSARDLETGAYEQYF. In DNA, the CDR3 is TGCAGTGCTAGAGATCTAGAGACAGGGGCGTACGAGCAGTACTTC. The chain has TRBV20-1 and TRBJ2-7, with 8 bases identical to TRBD1. Germline loops: CDR1 DFQATT, CDR2 SNEGSKA (reference sequence). This CDR3 has 15 residues. With V trimmed by 0 bases and J by 4 bases, 8 bases remained unmatched.

The chain links TRBV20-1 to TRBJ2-5, with 9 bases aligning to TRBD2. The end of the DNA is better explained by TRBJ2-1, so the J call may be wrong. CDR3 length equals 14 residues. Germline CDR1 and CDR2: DFQATT and SNEGSKA (reference sequence). CDR3 residues: CSATRGRAVNEQFF. The CDR3 region has the DNA TGCAGTGCTACTCGCGGGAGGGCCGTAAATGAGCAGTTCTTC.

This clonotype was picked up a small number of times. The V and J genes are TRBV7-9 and TRBJ2-5; TRBD2 matches 10 bases. The J call is doubtful: the DNA matches TRBJ2-7 better. This CDR3 region has 14 residues. Germline V gene sequence: CDR1 SEHNR, CDR2 FQNEAQ (reference sequence). The CDR3 loop reads CASSPSSGSYEQYF. The CDR3 DNA reads TGTGCCAGCAGCCCCTCTAGCGGGAGTTACGAGCAGTACTTC.

The gene calls are TRBV7-8 and TRBJ2-5; 12 nucleotides match TRBD2. Near its end, the DNA agrees better with TRBJ2-1, so the J call may be wrong. The CDR3 length is 16 residues. Germline assignment: CDR1 SGHVS and CDR2 FQNEAQ. The CDR3 bases are TGTGCCAGCAGCCCAGCTAGCGGGGGGGCAATCAATGAGCAGTTCTTC. Amino acids: CASSPASGGAINEQFF.